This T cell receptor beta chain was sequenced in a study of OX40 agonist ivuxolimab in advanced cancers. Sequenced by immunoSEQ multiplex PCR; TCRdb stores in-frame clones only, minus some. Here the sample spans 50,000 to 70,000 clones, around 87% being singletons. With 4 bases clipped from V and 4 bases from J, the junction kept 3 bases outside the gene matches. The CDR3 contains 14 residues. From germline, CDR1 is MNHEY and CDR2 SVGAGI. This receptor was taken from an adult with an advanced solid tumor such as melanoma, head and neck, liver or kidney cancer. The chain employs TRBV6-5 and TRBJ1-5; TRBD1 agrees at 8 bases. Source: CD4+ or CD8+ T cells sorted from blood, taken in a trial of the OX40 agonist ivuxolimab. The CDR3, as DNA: TGTGCCAGCAGTTGGACAGGGAGAAATCAGCCCCAGCATTTT. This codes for CASSWTGRNQPQHF.